A selection of T cell receptor beta chains follows, all from one sample in a study of persistence of HIV-infected CD4 T cells. Assay: immunoSEQ multiplex PCR; the TCRdb copy retains only in-frame clones and omits some. The table shows tens of thousands of clones, with roughly 92% occurring only once. Their antigens remain unidentified. Specimen: CD4+ T cells sorted from PBMCs after approximately 20-hour stimulation, collected from a patient who received antiretroviral therapy. The source is an adult man with HIV who was CMV-seropositive. Each CDR3 is given with its conserved first and last residue. The D gene is left open where the match is weak. Expanded clones get a size class; other rows say once, few or many, or leave the size out.

D: NA; J: TRBJ1-2; size: NA; V: TRBV7-8; CDR3: CASSLATEYGYTF; DNA: TGTGCCAGCAGCTTAGCGACAGAGTATGGCTACACCTTC
D: NA; J: TRBJ2-7; size: NA; V: TRBV3-1/TRBV3-2; CDR3: CASSQASSEQYF; DNA: TGTGCCAGCAGCCAAGCCAGTAGCGAGCAGTACTTC
D: NA; J: TRBJ2-2; size: NA; V: TRBV15; CDR3: CATSLDRYTGELFF; DNA: TGTGCCACCAGCCTTGACAGATACACCGGGGAGCTGTTTTTT
D: TRBD2; J: TRBJ2-1; size: NA; V: TRBV11-3; CDR3: CASSRLAGGRNEQFF; DNA: TGTGCCAGCAGCCGACTAGCGGGGGGGCGGAATGAGCAGTTCTTC
D: TRBD1; J: TRBJ1-4; size: NA; V: TRBV19; CDR3: CASSAGQVNEKLFF; DNA: TGTGCCAGTAGTGCGGGACAGGTGAATGAAAAACTGTTTTTT
D: NA; J: TRBJ2-1; size: NA; V: TRBV23-1; CDR3: CASSQADLLGPPEQFF; DNA: TGCGCCAGCAGTCAAGCCGACCTTCTCGGCCCACCTGAGCAGTTCTTC
D: NA; J: TRBJ2-7; size: NA; V: TRBV9; CDR3: CASSVEGGNVEQYF; DNA: TGTGCCAGCAGCGTAGAAGGGGGTAACGTCGAGCAGTACTTC
D: TRBD1; J: TRBJ2-5; size: once; V: TRBV7-3; CDR3: CASSHSGQGKETQYF; DNA: TGTGCCAGCAGCCATTCGGGACAGGGAAAAGAGACCCAGTACTTC
D: NA; J: TRBJ2-6; size: NA; V: TRBV5-4; CDR3: CASSLESFGAGANVLTF; DNA: TGTGCCAGCAGCTTGGAGTCATTTGGGGCCGGGGCCAACGTCCTGACTTTC
D: NA; J: TRBJ1-1; size: NA; V: TRBV7-3; CDR3: CASSLTGETSEAFF; DNA: TGTGCCAGCAGCTTAACAGGGGAGACCTCTGAAGCTTTCTTT
D: NA; J: TRBJ2-7; size: NA; V: TRBV28; CDR3: CASSLWGADEQYF; DNA: TGTGCCAGCAGTTTATGGGGGGCGGACGAGCAGTACTTC
D: NA; J: TRBJ2-5; size: NA; V: TRBV5-1; CDR3: CASSPSLVYLGETQYF; DNA: TGCGCCAGCAGCCCCTCGCTGGTTTATCTGGGGGAGACCCAGTACTTC
D: NA; J: TRBJ2-7; size: NA; V: TRBV6-5; CDR3: CASNRVHEQYF; DNA: TGTGCCAGCAACAGGGTGCACGAGCAGTACTTC
D: NA; J: TRBJ1-2; size: NA; V: TRBV7-3; CDR3: CASSSDSNYGYTF; DNA: TGTGCCAGCAGTTCGGACAGTAACTATGGCTACACCTTC
D: TRBD1; J: TRBJ1-5; size: NA; V: TRBV28; CDR3: CASFDRDHQPQHF; DNA: TGTGCCAGCTTCGACAGGGACCATCAGCCCCAGCATTTT
D: NA; J: TRBJ1-1; size: NA; V: TRBV5-1; CDR3: CASSLERLDRNTEAFF; DNA: TGCGCCAGCAGCTTGGAGCGGCTTGACAGGAACACTGAAGCTTTCTTT
D: TRBD1; J: TRBJ1-1; size: NA; V: TRBV19; CDR3: CASPPRGQLNTEAFF; DNA: TGTGCCAGTCCTCCAAGGGGGCAGCTGAACACTGAAGCTTTCTTT
D: TRBD1; J: TRBJ1-3; size: NA; V: TRBV9; CDR3: CASSGGTVNSGNTIYF; DNA: TGTGCCAGCAGCGGGGGGACAGTGAACTCTGGAAACACCATATATTTT
D: NA; J: TRBJ2-3; size: NA; V: TRBV9; CDR3: CASSVAGGDTDTQYF; DNA: TGTGCCAGCAGCGTAGCAGGAGGGGACACAGATACGCAGTATTTT
D: NA; J: TRBJ1-5; size: NA; V: TRBV19; CDR3: CASNVLGGRSNQPQHF; DNA: TGTGCCAGTAACGTACTAGGGGGACGGAGCAATCAGCCCCAGCATTTT
D: NA; J: TRBJ2-5; size: NA; V: TRBV5-1; CDR3: CASSSLTKQETQYF; DNA: TGCGCCAGCAGCAGTTTGACTAAACAAGAGACCCAGTACTTC
D: NA; J: TRBJ2-4; size: NA; V: TRBV20-1; CDR3: CSASRGRVGLAKNIQYF; DNA: TGCAGTGCTAGTAGGGGTAGGGTGGGACTAGCCAAAAACATTCAGTACTTC
D: TRBD1; J: TRBJ1-2; size: NA; V: TRBV18; CDR3: CASSGDSNYGYTF; DNA: TGTGCCAGCTCAGGGGACAGTAACTATGGCTACACCTTC
D: NA; J: TRBJ1-3; size: NA; V: TRBV10-3; CDR3: CAISGDTENTIYF; DNA: TGTGCCATCAGTGGGGACACAGAGAACACCATATATTTT